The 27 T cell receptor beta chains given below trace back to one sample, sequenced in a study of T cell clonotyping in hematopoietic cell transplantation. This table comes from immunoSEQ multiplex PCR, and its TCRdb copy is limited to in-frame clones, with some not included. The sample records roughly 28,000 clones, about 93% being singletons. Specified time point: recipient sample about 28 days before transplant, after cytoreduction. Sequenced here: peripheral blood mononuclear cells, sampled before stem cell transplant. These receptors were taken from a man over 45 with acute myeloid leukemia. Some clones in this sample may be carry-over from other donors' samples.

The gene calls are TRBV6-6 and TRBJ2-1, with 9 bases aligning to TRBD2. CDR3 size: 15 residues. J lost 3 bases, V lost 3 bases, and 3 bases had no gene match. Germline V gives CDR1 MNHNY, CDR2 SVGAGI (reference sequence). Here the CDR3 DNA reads TGTGCCAGCAGTTATAGCGGGGGCCGCTACAATGAGCAGTTCTTC. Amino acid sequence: CASSYSGGRYNEQFF.

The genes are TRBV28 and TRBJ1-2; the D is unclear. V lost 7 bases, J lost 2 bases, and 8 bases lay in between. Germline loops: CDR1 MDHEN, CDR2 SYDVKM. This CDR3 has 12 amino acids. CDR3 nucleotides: TGTGCCAGCACGAGTGGGAACTATGGCTACACCTTC. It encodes CASTSGNYGYTF.

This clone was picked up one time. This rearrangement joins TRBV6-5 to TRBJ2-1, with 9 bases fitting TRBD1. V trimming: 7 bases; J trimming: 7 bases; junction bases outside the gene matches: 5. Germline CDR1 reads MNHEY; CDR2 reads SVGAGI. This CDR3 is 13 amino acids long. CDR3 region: CASKTGGKNEQFF. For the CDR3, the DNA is TGTGCCAGCAAGACAGGGGGTAAAAATGAGCAGTTCTTC.

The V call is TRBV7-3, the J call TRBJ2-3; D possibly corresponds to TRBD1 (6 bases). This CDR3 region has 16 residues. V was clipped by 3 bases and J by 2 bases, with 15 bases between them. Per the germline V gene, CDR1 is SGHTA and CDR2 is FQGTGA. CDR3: CASSLSSGESTDTQYF. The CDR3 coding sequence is TGTGCCAGCAGCTTGAGCTCAGGGGAGTCCACAGATACGCAGTATTTT. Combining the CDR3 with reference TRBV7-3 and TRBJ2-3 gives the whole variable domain GAGVSQTPSNKVTEKGKYVELRCDPISGHTALYWYRQSLGQGPEFLIYFQGTGAADDSGLPNDRFFAVRPEGSVSTLKIQRTERGDSAVYLCASSLSSGESTDTQYFGPGTRLTVL.

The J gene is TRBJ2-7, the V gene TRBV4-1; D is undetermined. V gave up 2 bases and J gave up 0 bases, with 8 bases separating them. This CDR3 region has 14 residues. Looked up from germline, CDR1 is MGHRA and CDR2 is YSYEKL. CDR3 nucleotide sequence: TGCGCCAGCAGCCAATGGCAGATCTCCTACGAGCAGTACTTC. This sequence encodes CASSQWQISYEQYF.

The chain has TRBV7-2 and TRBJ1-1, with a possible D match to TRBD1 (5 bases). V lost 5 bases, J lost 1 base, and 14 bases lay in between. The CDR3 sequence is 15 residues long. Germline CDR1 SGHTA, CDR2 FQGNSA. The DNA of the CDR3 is TGTGCCAGCAGCCCATGGGGACGGAGGAACACTGAAGCTTTCTTT. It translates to CASSPWGRRNTEAFF.

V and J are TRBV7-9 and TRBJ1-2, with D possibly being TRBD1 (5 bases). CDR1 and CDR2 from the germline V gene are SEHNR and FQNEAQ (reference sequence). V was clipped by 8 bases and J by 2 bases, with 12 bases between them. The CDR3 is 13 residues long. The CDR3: CASLRQGNYGYTF. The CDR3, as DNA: TGTGCCAGCCTCAGGCAGGGAAACTATGGCTACACCTTC. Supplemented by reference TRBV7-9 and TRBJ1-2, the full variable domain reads DTGVSQNPRHKITKRGQNVTFRCDPISEHNRLYWYRQTLGQGPEFLTYFQNEAQLEKSRLLSDRFSAERPKGSFSTLEIQRTEQGDSAMYLCASLRQGNYGYTFGSGTRLTVV.

CDR3 in amino acids: CASSLLGLPLETQYF. The CDR3 DNA reads TGTGCCAGCAGCTTGCTGGGACTGCCGCTTGAGACCCAGTACTTC. This chain links TRBV5-5 with TRBJ2-5; D possibly corresponds to TRBD2 (6 bases). Trimming cost V 1 base and J 5 bases, with 15 bases left between them. Germline V gene data show CDR1 as SGHKS and CDR2 as YYEKEE (reference sequence). This CDR3 region has 15 residues. Full variable domain (rest looked up from reference TRBV5-5 and TRBJ2-5): DAGVTQSPTHLIKTRGQQVTLRCSPISGHKSVSWYQQVLGQGPQFIFQYYEKEERGRGNFPDRFSARQFPNYSSELNVNALLLGDSALYLCASSLLGLPLETQYFGPGTRLLVL.

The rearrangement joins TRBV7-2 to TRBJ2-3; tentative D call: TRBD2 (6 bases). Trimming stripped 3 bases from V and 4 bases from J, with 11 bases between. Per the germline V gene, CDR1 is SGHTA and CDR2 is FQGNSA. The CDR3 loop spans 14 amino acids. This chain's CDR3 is CASSFGLLADTQYF. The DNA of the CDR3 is TGTGCCAGCAGCTTCGGACTATTGGCAGATACGCAGTATTTT.

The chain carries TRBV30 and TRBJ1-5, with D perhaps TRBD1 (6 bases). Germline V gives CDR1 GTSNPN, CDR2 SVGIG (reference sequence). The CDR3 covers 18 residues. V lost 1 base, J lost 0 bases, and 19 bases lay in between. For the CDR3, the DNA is TGTGCCTGGAGTGCAGGGACATCCAGCCTCTATAGCAATCAGCCCCAGCATTTT. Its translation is CAWSAGTSSLYSNQPQHF.

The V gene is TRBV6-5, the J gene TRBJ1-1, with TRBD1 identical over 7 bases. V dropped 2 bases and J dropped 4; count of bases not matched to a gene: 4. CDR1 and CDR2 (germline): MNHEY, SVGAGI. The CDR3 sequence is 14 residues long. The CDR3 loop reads CASSYTPGGTEAFF. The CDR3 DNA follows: TGTGCCAGCAGTTACACCCCAGGGGGCACTGAAGCTTTCTTT.

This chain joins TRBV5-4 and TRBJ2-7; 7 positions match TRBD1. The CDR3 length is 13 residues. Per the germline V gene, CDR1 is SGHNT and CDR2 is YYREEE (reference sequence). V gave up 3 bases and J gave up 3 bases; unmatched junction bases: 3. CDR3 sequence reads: CASSYRDSYEQYF. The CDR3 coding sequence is TGTGCCAGCAGCTACCGGGACAGCTACGAGCAGTACTTC.

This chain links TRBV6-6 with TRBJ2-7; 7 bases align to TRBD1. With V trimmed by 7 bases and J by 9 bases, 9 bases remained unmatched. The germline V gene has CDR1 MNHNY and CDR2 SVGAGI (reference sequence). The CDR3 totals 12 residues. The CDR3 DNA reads TGTGCCAGCAAAAGGACAGGTCCGGTGCAGTACTTC. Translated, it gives CASKRTGPVQYF.

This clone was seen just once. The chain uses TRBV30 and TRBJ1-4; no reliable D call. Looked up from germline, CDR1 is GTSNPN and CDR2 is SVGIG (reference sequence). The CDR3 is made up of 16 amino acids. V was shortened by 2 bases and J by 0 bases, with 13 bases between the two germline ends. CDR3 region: CAWSLGSHATNEKLFF. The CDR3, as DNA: TGTGCCTGGAGTCTAGGCAGTCATGCAACTAATGAAAAACTGTTTTTT.

CDR3 DNA sequence: TGTGCCAGCAGCCTTACCGGGACTAGCGTTGAGGGCCAGTACTTC. Its translation: CASSLTGTSVEGQYF. The V call is TRBV14, the J call TRBJ2-5; TRBD2 agrees at 10 bases. The germline gives CDR1 SGHDN, CDR2 FVKESK. This CDR3 comprises 15 residues. The V and J ends lost 4 bases and 10 bases, in that order; junction bases with no gene match: 12.

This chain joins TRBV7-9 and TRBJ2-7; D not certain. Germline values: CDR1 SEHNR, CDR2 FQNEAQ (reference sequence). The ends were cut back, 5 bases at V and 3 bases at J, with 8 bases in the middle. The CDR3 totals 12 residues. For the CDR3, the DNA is TGTGCCAGCAGCCAAAGACACTACGAGCAGTACTTC. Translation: CASSQRHYEQYF. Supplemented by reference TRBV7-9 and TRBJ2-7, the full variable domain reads DTGVSQNPRHKITKRGQNVTFRCDPISEHNRLYWYRQTLGQGPEFLTYFQNEAQLEKSRLLSDRFSAERPKGSFSTLEIQRTEQGDSAMYLCASSQRHYEQYFGPGTRLTVT.

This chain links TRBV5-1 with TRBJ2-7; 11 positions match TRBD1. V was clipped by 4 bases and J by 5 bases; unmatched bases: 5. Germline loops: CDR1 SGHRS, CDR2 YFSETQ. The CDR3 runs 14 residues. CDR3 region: CASSPGTGGHEQYF. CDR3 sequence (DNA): TGCGCCAGCAGCCCGGGGACAGGGGGGCACGAGCAGTACTTC.

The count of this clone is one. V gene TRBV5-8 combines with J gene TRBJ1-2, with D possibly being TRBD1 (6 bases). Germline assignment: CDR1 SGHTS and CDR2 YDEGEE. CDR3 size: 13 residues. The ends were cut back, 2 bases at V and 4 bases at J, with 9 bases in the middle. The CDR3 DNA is TGTGCCAGCAGCTTTACAGGGATCTATGGCTACACCTTC. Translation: CASSFTGIYGYTF.

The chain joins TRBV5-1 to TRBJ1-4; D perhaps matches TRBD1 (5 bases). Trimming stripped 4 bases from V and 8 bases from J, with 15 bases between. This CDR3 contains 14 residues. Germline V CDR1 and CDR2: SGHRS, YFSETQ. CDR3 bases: TGCGCCAGCAGCCCTGAGAGGAGGGGCGAAAAACTGTTTTTT. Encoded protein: CASSPERRGEKLFF.

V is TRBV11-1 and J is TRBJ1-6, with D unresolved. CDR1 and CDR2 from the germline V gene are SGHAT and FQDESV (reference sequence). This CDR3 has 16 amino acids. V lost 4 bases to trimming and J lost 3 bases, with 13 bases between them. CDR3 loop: CASSSDGPDYNSPLHF. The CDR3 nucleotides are TGTGCCAGCAGCTCGGACGGGCCGGACTATAATTCACCCCTCCACTTT.

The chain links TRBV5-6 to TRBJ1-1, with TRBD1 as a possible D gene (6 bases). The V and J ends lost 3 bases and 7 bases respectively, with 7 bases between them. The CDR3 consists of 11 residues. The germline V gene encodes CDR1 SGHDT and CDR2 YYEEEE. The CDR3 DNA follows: TGTGCCAGCAGCTCGGACAGTGAAGCTTTCTTT. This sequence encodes CASSSDSEAFF.

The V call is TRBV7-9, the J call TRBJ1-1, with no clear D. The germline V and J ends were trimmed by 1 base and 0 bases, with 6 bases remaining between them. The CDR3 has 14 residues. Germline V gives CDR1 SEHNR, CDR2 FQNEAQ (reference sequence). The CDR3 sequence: CASSLVPLNTEAFF. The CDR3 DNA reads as TGTGCCAGCAGCTTAGTCCCGTTGAACACTGAAGCTTTCTTT.

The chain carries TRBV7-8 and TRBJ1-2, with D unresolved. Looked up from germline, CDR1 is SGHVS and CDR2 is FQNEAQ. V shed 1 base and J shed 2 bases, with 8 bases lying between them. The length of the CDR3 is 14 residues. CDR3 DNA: TGTGCCAGCAGCTTAGAGGGAGAGAACTATGGCTACACCTTC. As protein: CASSLEGENYGYTF. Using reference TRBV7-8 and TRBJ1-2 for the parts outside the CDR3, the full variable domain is GAGVSQSPRYKVAKRGQDVALRCDPISGHVSLFWYQQALGQGPEFLTYFQNEAQLDKSGLPSDRFFAERPEGSVSTLKIQRTQQEDSAVYLCASSLEGENYGYTFGSGTRLTVV.

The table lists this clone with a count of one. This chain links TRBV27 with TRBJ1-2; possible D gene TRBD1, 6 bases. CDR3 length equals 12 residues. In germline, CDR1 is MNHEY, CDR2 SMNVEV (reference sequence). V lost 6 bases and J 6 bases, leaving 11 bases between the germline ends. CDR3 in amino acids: CASSLTGNGYTF. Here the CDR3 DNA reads TGTGCCAGCAGCCTCACAGGGAATGGCTACACCTTC.

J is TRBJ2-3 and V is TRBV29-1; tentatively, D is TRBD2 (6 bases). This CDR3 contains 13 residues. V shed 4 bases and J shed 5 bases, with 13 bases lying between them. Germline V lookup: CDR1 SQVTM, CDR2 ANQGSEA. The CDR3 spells CSVGGGMVDTQYF. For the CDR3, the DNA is TGCAGCGTTGGAGGCGGGATGGTAGATACGCAGTATTTT.

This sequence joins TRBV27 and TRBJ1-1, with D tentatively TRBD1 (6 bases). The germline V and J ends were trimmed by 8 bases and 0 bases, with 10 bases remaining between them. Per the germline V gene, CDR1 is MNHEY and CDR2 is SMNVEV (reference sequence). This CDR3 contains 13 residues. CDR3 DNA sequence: TGTGCCAGCCGGACAGCCATGAACACTGAAGCTTTCTTT. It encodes CASRTAMNTEAFF.

The CDR3 spells CSVELQGDETQYF. DNA for the CDR3: TGCAGCGTTGAGCTACAGGGAGATGAGACCCAGTACTTC. The gene calls are TRBV29-1 and TRBJ2-5; D is possibly TRBD1 (6 bases). The V end was cut by 3 bases, the J end by 5 bases, with 13 bases between. The germline gives CDR1 SQVTM, CDR2 ANQGSEA. The CDR3 spans 13 residues. The full variable domain, completed using reference TRBV29-1 and TRBJ2-5, is SAVISQKPSRDICQRGTSLTIQCQVDSQVTMMFWYRQQPGQSLTLIATANQGSEATYESGFVIDKFPISRPNLTFSTLTVSNMSPEDSSIYLCSVELQGDETQYFGPGTRLLVL.